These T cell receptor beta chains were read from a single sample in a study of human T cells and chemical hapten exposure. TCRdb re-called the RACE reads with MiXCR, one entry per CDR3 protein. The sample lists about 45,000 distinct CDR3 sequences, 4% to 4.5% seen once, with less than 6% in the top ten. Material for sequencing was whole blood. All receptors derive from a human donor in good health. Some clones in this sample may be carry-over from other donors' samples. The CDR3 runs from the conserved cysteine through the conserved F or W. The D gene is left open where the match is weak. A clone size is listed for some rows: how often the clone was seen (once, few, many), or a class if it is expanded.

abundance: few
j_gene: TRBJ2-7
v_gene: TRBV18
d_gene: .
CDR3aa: CASRGTSDSYEQYF
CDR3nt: TGTGCCAGCCGGGGGACTTCGGACTCCTACGAGCAGTACTTC

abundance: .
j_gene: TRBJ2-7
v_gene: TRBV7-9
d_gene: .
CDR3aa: CASRSQLSYEQYF
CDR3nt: TGTGCCAGCAGGAGCCAACTCTCCTACGAGCAGTACTTC

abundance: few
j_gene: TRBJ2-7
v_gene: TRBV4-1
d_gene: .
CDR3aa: CASSQDRTYEQYF
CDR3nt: TGCGCCAGCAGCCAAGATAGGACCTACGAGCAGTACTTC

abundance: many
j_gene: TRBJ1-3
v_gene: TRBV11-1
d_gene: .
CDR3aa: CASSLDRSGNTIYF
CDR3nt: TGTGCCAGCAGCCTCGACAGGTCTGGAAACACCATATATTTT

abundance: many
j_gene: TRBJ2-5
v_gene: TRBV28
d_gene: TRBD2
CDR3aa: CASSLYGLAVRRRFPETQYF
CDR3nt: TGTGCCAGCAGTTTATATGGACTAGCGGTGCGGCGGAGGTTCCCAGAGACCCAGTACTTC

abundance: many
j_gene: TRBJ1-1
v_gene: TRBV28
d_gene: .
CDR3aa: CASRFRRLGGRLGGTEAFF
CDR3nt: TGTGCCAGCCGGTTTCGACGGCTCGGGGGGCGCTTAGGGGGCACTGAAGCTTTCTTT

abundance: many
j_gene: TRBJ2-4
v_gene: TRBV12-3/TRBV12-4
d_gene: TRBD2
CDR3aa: CASIPGGFQNIQYF
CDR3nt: TGTGCCAGCATCCCGGGGGGGTTCCAAAACATTCAGTACTTC

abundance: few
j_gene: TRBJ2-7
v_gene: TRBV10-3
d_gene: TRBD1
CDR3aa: CATGTGFYEQYF
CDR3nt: TGTGCCACCGGGACAGGGTTCTACGAGCAGTACTTC

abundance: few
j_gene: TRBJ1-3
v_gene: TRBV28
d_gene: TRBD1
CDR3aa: CASSLFGRGQGNTIYF
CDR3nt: TGTGCCAGCAGTTTATTCGGCAGGGGGCAAGGAAACACCATATATTTT

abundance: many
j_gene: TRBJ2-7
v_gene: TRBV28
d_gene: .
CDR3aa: CASSSTGTDWYEQYF
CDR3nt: TGTGCCAGCAGTTCGACCGGGACTGATTGGTACGAGCAGTACTTC